The clone carrying this TCR beta chain came up a few times. Germline is not matched at one junction end, which may reflect a read error. The sample originates from a study of blood T cell repertoires in COVID-19. Whole-study context: Acute and convalescent COVID-19 specimens originated in the United States, Italy and Spain. PBMCs, B-cell-depleted T cells, or T cells provided the cDNA or gDNA that made up the material.

This CDR3 contains 16 residues. Germline assignment: CDR1 SGHAT and CDR2 FQNNGV. In the authors' methods: Estimation of nucleated cell counts was performed using reference gene primer amplification. Some clones are missing from TCRdb's copy, which holds only in-frame ones; the method was immunoSEQ multiplex PCR. V and J calls and clone size follow that table, whereas D and trimming were derived from the DNA. The table includes nearly 85,000 clones, 65% to 85% detected once. This TCR came from an older woman with acute or convalescent COVID-19. The chain joins TRBV11-2 to TRBJ1-3; D call uncertain. The sequencing input was peripheral blood. This CDR3 reads CASTLEGGLGGNTIYF. CDR3 DNA sequence: TGTGCCAGCACCTTAGAGGGCGGGCTGGGAGGAAACACCATATATTTT.